This is a list of T cell receptor beta chains from one sample in a study of graft-versus-host responses after intestinal transplantation. No antigen has been assigned to these receptors. Clones were read by immunoSEQ multiplex PCR, and TCRdb kept only the in-frame ones, dropping some. The sample carries more than 65,000 clones, 85% to 90% recorded once. The material was unstimulated CD4+ T cells sorted from spleen or lymph node cells, obtained before intestinal transplant. These receptors originate from a human donor who received an intestinal transplant. Each CDR3 is given with its conserved first and last residue. D genes are given only for firm matches. For some rows the clone size is stated as once, few or many, or as a class when expanded; others skip it.

length,J,D,V,size,DNA,CDR3
14,TRBJ2-1,-,TRBV7-3,once,TGTGCCAGCAGCCCCGGAGGGTCCTACAATGAGCAGTTCTTC,CASSPGGSYNEQFF
14,TRBJ2-7,TRBD2,TRBV5-4,-,TGTGCCAGCAGTACTAGCGGGGGAGCCTACGAGCAGTACTTC,CASSTSGGAYEQYF
14,TRBJ2-7,TRBD2,TRBV2,-,TGTGCCAGCCGGACTAGCGGGAAAATCGACGAGCAGTACTTC,CASRTSGKIDEQYF
18,TRBJ1-5,TRBD1,TRBV4-2,-,TGTGCCAGCAGCGCTGACAGGGGAGTTGGGGTCGGCAATCAGCCCCAGCATTTT,CASSADRGVGVGNQPQHF
12,TRBJ1-2,-,TRBV30,-,TGTGCCTGGCGTCCGGGGGACTATGGCTACACCTTC,CAWRPGDYGYTF
16,TRBJ2-7,-,TRBV7-6,-,TGTGCCAGCAGCTTGGCTGGGAGAGAAGGGGGCTACGAGCAGTACTTC,CASSLAGREGGYEQYF
14,TRBJ1-4,-,TRBV28,-,TGTGCCAGCAGCCTCCTCCCTACTAATGAAAAACTGTTTTTT,CASSLLPTNEKLFF
15,TRBJ1-1,-,TRBV2,-,TGTGCCAGCCGACTTCTGGGAGGGATGAACACTGAAGCTTTCTTT,CASRLLGGMNTEAFF
13,TRBJ2-1,-,TRBV10-1,-,TGCGCCAGCAGTGCGGGAAGGTACGCTGAGCAGTTCTTC,CASSAGRYAEQFF
17,TRBJ1-2,TRBD1,TRBV5-1,-,TGCGCCAGCAGCTTACGGGCCGGGACAGGGGCTGTTAATGGCTACACCTTC,CASSLRAGTGAVNGYTF
14,TRBJ1-5,TRBD1,TRBV7-8,-,TGTGCCAGCAGCTTAGACAGGGGAGGACAGCCCCAGCATTTT,CASSLDRGGQPQHF
16,TRBJ1-1,TRBD1,TRBV10-3,-,TGTGCCATCAGCCCCGGGACAGGGCTCAATCGGACTGAAGCTTTCTTT,CAISPGTGLNRTEAFF
14,TRBJ1-5,-,TRBV5-5,-,TGTGCCAGCAGCTTCCAGGGTGGCGACCAGCCCCAGCATTTT,CASSFQGGDQPQHF
16,TRBJ2-3,-,TRBV28,-,TGTGCCAGCAAACCCCAGGGGGGTGGTCAGGCAGATACGCAGTATTTT,CASKPQGGGQADTQYF
12,TRBJ1-4,-,TRBV6-5,-,TGTGCCAGCAACGGGGGGAATGAAAAACTGTTTTTT,CASNGGNEKLFF
14,TRBJ2-3,TRBD2,TRBV4-1,-,TGCGCCAGCAGGCGGGGGGCCAACACAGATACGCAGTATTTT,CASRRGANTDTQYF
15,TRBJ2-7,-,TRBV5-4,-,TGTGCCAGCAGCTTGGGGCAGGGGGGAACCTACGAGCAGTACTTC,CASSLGQGGTYEQYF
14,TRBJ2-7,TRBD1,TRBV5-1,-,TGCGCCAGCACCACCACCGGGACAGTCGCCGAGCAGTACTTC,CASTTTGTVAEQYF
14,TRBJ2-1,-,TRBV27,-,TGTGCCAGCAGTCTTGACAGTACAGACAATGAGCAGTTCTTC,CASSLDSTDNEQFF
14,TRBJ2-7,TRBD1,TRBV6-1,few,TGTGCCAGCAGCCCGACAGGGCTTACCCACGAGCAGTACTTC,CASSPTGLTHEQYF
16,TRBJ2-1,-,TRBV7-9,-,TGTGCCAGCAGCTTAGAAGGGGTCAGCTCCTACAATGAGCAGTTCTTC,CASSLEGVSSYNEQFF
11,TRBJ1-1,-,TRBV28,few,TGTGCCAGCACCACCCAGGCTGAAGCTTTCTTT,CASTTQAEAFF
15,TRBJ1-1,-,TRBV6-5,-,TGTGCCAGCAGGACGGACGTCAGGGGCGACACTGAAGCTTTCTTT,CASRTDVRGDTEAFF
14,TRBJ2-7,TRBD1,TRBV19,once,TGTGCCAGTAGTACCGGGACAGGAGTTTCCGAGCAGTACTTC,CASSTGTGVSEQYF
17,TRBJ2-1,TRBD1,TRBV27,-,TGTGCCAGCAGTTTCTCCACAGGGGTCAGCTCCTACAATGAGCAGTTCTTC,CASSFSTGVSSYNEQFF
17,TRBJ1-3,-,TRBV30,-,TGTGCCAAGTTGTGCCCGCCACAGGTTTTCTCTGGAAACACCATATATTTT,CAKLCPPQVFSGNTIYF
15,TRBJ2-7,-,TRBV19,-,TGTGCCAGTAGTATAGCTTCGGACAAATCCTACGAGCAGTACTTC,CASSIASDKSYEQYF
14,TRBJ1-5,-,TRBV19,once,TGTGGAACTAGGCCCGCCTTAGGCAATCAGCCCCAGCATTTT,CGTRPALGNQPQHF
13,TRBJ1-2,-,TRBV5-6,-,TGTGCCAGCAGCTCAACAGACAGATATGGCTACACCTTC,CASSSTDRYGYTF
13,TRBJ1-1,-,TRBV6-1,-,TGTGCCAGCAGGACAGGCTATAACACTGAAGCTTTCTTT,CASRTGYNTEAFF
14,TRBJ1-2,-,TRBV29-1,-,TGCAGCGTTGAAGATCGCGGCAGGGGCTACGGCTACACCTTC,CSVEDRGRGYGYTF
15,TRBJ2-3,TRBD2,TRBV9,-,TGTGCCAGCAGCGAGCGACTAGCTTTCACAGATACGCAGTATTTT,CASSERLAFTDTQYF
13,TRBJ1-1,-,TRBV6-5,-,TGTGCCAGCAGTTACTTTAAGAACACTGAAGCTTTCTTT,CASSYFKNTEAFF
15,TRBJ1-6,-,TRBV6-5,-,TGTGCCAGCAGTTACGGGAGGGGGGGGGATTCACCCCTCCACTTT,CASSYGRGGDSPLHF
12,TRBJ2-1,TRBD2,TRBV6-6,-,TGTGCCATGGGGACTAGCGGCGGTGAGCAGTTCTTC,CAMGTSGGEQFF
18,TRBJ2-2,TRBD2,TRBV27,-,TGTGCCAGCAGTCTATTCCCTAGCGGGGTTACGAACACCGGGGAGCTGTTTTTT,CASSLFPSGVTNTGELFF
13,TRBJ2-3,TRBD2,TRBV29-1,-,TGCAGCGTTGACAGGGAGGGGACAGATACGCAGTATTTT,CSVDREGTDTQYF